The 6 T cell receptor beta chains in this list originate from one sample, sequenced in a study of blood T cell dynamics during melanoma immunotherapy. Sample time point: week 3, after first cycle of checkpoint inhibitor. This table comes from immunoSEQ multiplex PCR, and its TCRdb copy is limited to in-frame clones, with some not included. Of 15,000 or so clones in the sample, 80% to 95% were seen once. The material sequenced was blood, taken from a patient treated with checkpoint blockade. The receptors here all came from a human donor with melanoma.

The chain carries TRBV27 and TRBJ2-1; D might be TRBD1 or TRBD2, each matching 5 bases. This CDR3 region has 13 residues. Trimming cost V 7 bases and J 9 bases, with 16 bases left between them. CDR1 MNHEY and CDR2 SMNVEV come from the germline V gene (reference sequence). CDR3 bases: TGTGCCAGCACTACCGGGGCTACGGGTGAGCAGTTCTTC. This gives the protein CASTTGATGEQFF.

The CDR3, as DNA: TGTGCCAGCAGTCACTTCCGGGTCGCTAATGAAAAACTGTTTTTT. Translating it yields CASSHFRVANEKLFF. The chain links TRBV6-1 to TRBJ1-4; D unclear. Trimming cost V 5 bases and J 3 bases, with 13 bases left between them. CDR1 and CDR2 (germline): MNHNS, SASEGT. The CDR3 length is 15 residues.

The count of this clone is one. The chain is built from TRBV5-4 and TRBJ2-3, with D hard to call. V was trimmed by 0 bases and J by 2 bases, leaving 10 bases between them. The CDR3 is 15 amino acids. CDR1 and CDR2 (germline): SGHNT, YYREEE (reference sequence). This CDR3 is CASSLEGTATDTQYF. For the CDR3, the DNA is TGTGCCAGCAGCTTGGAAGGAACTGCCACAGATACGCAGTATTTT. The whole variable domain, remainder taken from reference TRBV5-4 and TRBJ2-3, is ETGVTQSPTHLIKTRGQQVTLRCSSQSGHNTVSWYQQALGQGPQFIFQYYREEENGRGNFPPRFSGLQFPNYSSELNVNALELDDSALYLCASSLEGTATDTQYFGPGTRLTVL.

This clone came up a few times. V gene TRBV5-1 combines with J gene TRBJ2-2, with 9 bases lining up with TRBD1. V was clipped by 4 bases and J by 6 bases; unmatched bases: 7. Germline V gene sequence: CDR1 SGHRS, CDR2 YFSETQ. The CDR3 contains 15 residues. The CDR3 here is CASSARTGGPGELFF. The CDR3 nucleotides are TGCGCCAGCAGCGCGCGAACAGGGGGCCCCGGGGAGCTGTTTTTT.

The rearrangement uses TRBV27 and TRBJ2-2; D uncertain. Looked up from germline, CDR1 is MNHEY and CDR2 is SMNVEV (reference sequence). The CDR3 is 15 residues long. V was clipped by 3 bases and J by 6 bases, with 14 bases between them. The CDR3 loop is CASSFGVGRAGELFF. The CDR3 nucleotides read TGTGCCAGCAGTTTTGGTGTTGGAAGAGCCGGGGAGCTGTTTTTT.

The rearrangement joins TRBV30 to TRBJ2-3; D is unresolved. Germline V gives CDR1 GTSNPN, CDR2 SVGIG (reference sequence). Trimming pared 5 bases from V and 4 bases from J, leaving 10 bases between. The length of the CDR3 is 12 residues. The CDR3 loop is CAWATGADTQYF. The DNA of the CDR3 is TGTGCCTGGGCCACGGGCGCAGATACGCAGTATTTT.